Included here is one T cell receptor (beta chain) sequence, with context. Its matching antigen is unknown. The data belong to a study of shared clonotypes between healthy human individuals. The input for sorted-subset replicate PCRs was around 0.2 ug DNA, around 27,000 T cell genomes. Profiled with immunoSEQ multiplex PCR; TCRdb holds only in-frame clones, not every one. The sample holds some 2,100,000 clones, nearly 97% seen once. Study outcomes and limitations: With several donors compared, 4% to 5% of naive CD4 clonotypes were shared.

The germline V and J ends were trimmed by 7 bases and 0 bases, with 19 bases remaining between them. The CDR3 spans 16 residues. CDR1 and CDR2 (germline): MDHEN, SYDVKM. Partitioning of CD4+ cells yielded a CD45RA+ naive subset and a CD45RA-negative memory subset. This rearrangement joins TRBV28 to TRBJ2-7; perhaps D is TRBD1 or TRBD2 (6 bases each). This TCR came from a man between 18 and 35 years old in good health. The sample taken for sequencing was naive CD4+ T cells sorted from blood. As for subset: CD45RA+ positively selected. The CDR3 sequence is CASTISLGGSSYEQYF. DNA of the CDR3: TGTGCCAGCACCATTAGTCTGGGGGGCAGCTCCTACGAGCAGTACTTC.